A single sample gave rise to the 8 T cell receptor beta chains below, sequenced in a study of technical replicates of blood from several donors. Generated by immunoSEQ multiplex PCR, the TCRdb table keeps only in-frame clones and is missing some. The table has 70,000 to 95,000 clones, about 97% seen once. The specimen was T cells isolated from PBMCs. The receptors shown here come from a human donor in good health.

The CDR3 coding sequence is TGTGCCAGCAGGGCGGGGGGGTACGGTGCCAAAAACATTCAGTACTTC. Protein product: CASRAGGYGAKNIQYF. The rearrangement joins TRBV27 to TRBJ2-4; 9 bases fit TRBD2. The CDR3 contains 16 residues. Germline V gives CDR1 MNHEY, CDR2 SMNVEV (reference sequence). The trim removed 6 bases at V and 1 base at J, leaving 7 bases unmatched.

The chain joins TRBV28 to TRBJ2-7; D remains ambiguous. The ends were cut back, 5 bases at V and 1 base at J, with 12 bases in the middle. The CDR3 runs to 14 residues. The germline gives CDR1 MDHEN, CDR2 SYDVKM. CDR3 sequence (DNA): TGTGCCAGCAGTCCTACCCCGACATCCTACGAGCAGTACTTC. As protein: CASSPTPTSYEQYF.

This clone was picked up one time. The chain has TRBV7-3 and TRBJ2-1; TRBD2 aligns across 7 bases. Per the germline V gene, CDR1 is SGHTA and CDR2 is FQGTGA. The J segment lost 7 bases and the V segment lost 1 base, leaving 7 bases of the junction unmatched. The CDR3 runs 15 residues. This CDR3 is CASSLMGGFSNEQFF. CDR3 in DNA: TGTGCCAGCAGCTTAATGGGAGGGTTTTCAAATGAGCAGTTCTTC.

The chain is built from TRBV29-1 and TRBJ1-1; D ambiguous. Per the germline V gene, CDR1 is SQVTM and CDR2 is ANQGSEA. V lost 6 bases, J lost 2 bases, and 7 bases lay in between. The CDR3 is made up of 11 amino acids. CDR3 region: CSVCTNTEAFF. In nucleotides, the CDR3 is TGCAGCGTCTGTACAAACACTGAAGCTTTCTTT.

The chain has TRBV11-2 and TRBJ2-3; D is unresolved. Germline V lookup: CDR1 SGHAT, CDR2 FQNNGV. The CDR3 loop spans 14 amino acids. Trimming cost V 4 bases and J 1 base, with 9 bases left between them. The CDR3 coding sequence is TGTGCCAGCAGCTATACGCCGGGCACAGATACGCAGTATTTT. Translating it yields CASSYTPGTDTQYF.

V is TRBV25-1 and J is TRBJ1-5; D ambiguous. V dropped 5 bases and J dropped 2 bases, with 7 bases sitting between them. Germline loops: CDR1 MGHDK, CDR2 SYGVNS. The CDR3 sequence is 13 residues long. The CDR3 region has the DNA TGTGCCAGCAGTTACGGGGGCAATCAGCCCCAGCATTTT. As protein: CASSYGGNQPQHF.

J is TRBJ2-1 and V is TRBV11-3; 9 bases align to TRBD1. Germline CDR1 reads SGHNT; CDR2 reads YENEEA. CDR3 length: 14 residues. V shed 5 bases and J 9 bases; nucleotides not matched to a gene: 8. CDR3 coding DNA: TGTGCCAGCAGCACCCGGGACAGGGTCACTGAGCAGTTCTTC. Translating it yields CASSTRDRVTEQFF.

The chain has TRBV7-6 and TRBJ1-1, with TRBD1 as a possible D gene (6 bases). The V end was cut by 0 bases, the J end by 4 bases, with 18 bases between. This CDR3 spans 17 amino acids. Germline CDR1 and CDR2: SGHVS and FNYEAQ. The CDR3 bases are TGTGCCAGCAGCTTAGCCTGGGGGCCCCGCCATAGCACTGAAGCTTTCTTT. It is translated as CASSLAWGPRHSTEAFF. The complete variable domain, with remaining parts taken from reference TRBV7-6 and TRBJ1-1, reads GAGVSQSPRYKVTKRGQDVALRCDPISGHVSLYWYRQALGQGPEFLTYFNYEAQQDKSGLPNDRFSAERPEGSISTLTIQRTEQRDSAMYRCASSLAWGPRHSTEAFFGQGTRLTVV.